Here is one T cell receptor beta chain with its context. Its antigen is unidentified. These data originate in a study of shared clonotypes between healthy human individuals. Overall study results and limits: Non-shared clonotypes had lower generation probabilities than clonotypes shared by all four sorted-subset donors. The researchers took only blood, and tissue repertoires probably look different.

After removal of 6 bases from V and 5 bases from J, the junction contained 6 bases not matched to a gene. The germline V gene has CDR1 MDHEN and CDR2 SYDVKM. The CDR3 runs to 14 residues. TCRdb's copy holds only in-frame clones and misses some; the assay was immunoSEQ multiplex PCR. Of approximately 1,500,000 clones in the sample, under 99% were seen once. The sequencing input was naive CD4+ T cells sorted from blood. Noted subset: CD45RA+ positively selected. The TCR originated in a man aged 25-45 years in good health. The chain employs TRBV28 and TRBJ1-5, with 8 bases identical to TRBD1. For the CDR3, the DNA is TGTGCCAGCAGCCGGGACAGGCCAGATCAGCCCCAGCATTTT. This encodes CASSRDRPDQPQHF. Combining the CDR3 with reference TRBV28 and TRBJ1-5 gives the whole variable domain DVKVTQSSRYLVKRTGEKVFLECVQDMDHENMFWYRQDPGLGLRLIYFSYDVKMKEKGDIPEGYSVSREKKERFSLILESASTNQTSMYLCASSRDRPDQPQHFGDGTRLSIL.